This TCR beta chain was captured in a study of T cells in Graves' hyperthyroidism and ophthalmopathy. A patient was excluded if there was uncontrolled infection, other autoimmune disease, pregnancy or lactation. The V gene lost 5 bases and the J gene lost 6 bases, with 20 bases spanning the gap. This CDR3 region has 15 residues. RNA transcripts provided the source from which TCR beta CDR3 regions were amplified. The TCR CDR3 was amplified in a first-round RT-PCR using the HTBI primer set. TCRdb recomputed calls from the multiplex PCR reads with MiXCR, one row per CDR3 protein. The table has about 640,000 distinct CDR3 sequences, roughly 20% seen once; the top ten hold 34%.

The V gene is TRBV12-3 or TRBV12-4, the J gene TRBJ2-7, with a weak D call TRBD1 (5 bases). Sequenced sample: blood. This receptor was obtained from a man aged 25 to 40 with Graves' ophthalmopathy. CDR3: CASSQSDKVGSEQYF. CDR3 nucleotide sequence: TGTGCCAGCAGTCAATCGGACAAAGTGGGTAGCGAGCAGTACTTC.